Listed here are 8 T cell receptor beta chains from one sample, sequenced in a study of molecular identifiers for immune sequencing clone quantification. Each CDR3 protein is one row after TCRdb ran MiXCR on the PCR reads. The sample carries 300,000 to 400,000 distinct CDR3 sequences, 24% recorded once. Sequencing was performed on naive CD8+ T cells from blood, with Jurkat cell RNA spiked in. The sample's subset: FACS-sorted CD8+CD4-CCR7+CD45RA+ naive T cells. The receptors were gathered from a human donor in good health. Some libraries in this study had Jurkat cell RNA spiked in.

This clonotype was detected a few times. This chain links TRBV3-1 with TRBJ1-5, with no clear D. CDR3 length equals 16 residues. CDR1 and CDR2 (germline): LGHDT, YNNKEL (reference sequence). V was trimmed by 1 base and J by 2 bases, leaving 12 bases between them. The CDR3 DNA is TGTGCCAGCAGCCAAGGATTTAGTTTTGGCAATCAGCCCCAGCATTTT. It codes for CASSQGFSFGNQPQHF.

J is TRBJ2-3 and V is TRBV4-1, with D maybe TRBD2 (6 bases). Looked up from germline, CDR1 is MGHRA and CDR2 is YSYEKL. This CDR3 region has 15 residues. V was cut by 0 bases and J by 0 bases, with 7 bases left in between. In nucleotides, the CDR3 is TGCGCCAGCAGCCAAGAGGCGGGGAGCACAGATACGCAGTATTTT. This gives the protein CASSQEAGSTDTQYF.

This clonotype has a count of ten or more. The CDR3 loop is CASSEGGQGAAGEKLFF. The CDR3 nucleotides are TGTGCCAGCAGTGAAGGGGGACAGGGGGCCGCAGGTGAAAAACTGTTTTTT. This sequence joins TRBV2 and TRBJ1-4, with TRBD1 identical over 12 bases. The germline gives CDR1 SNHLY, CDR2 FYNNEI. The V gene end was trimmed by 1 base and the J gene end by 7 bases; junction bases not matched to a gene: 7. This CDR3 has 17 amino acids.

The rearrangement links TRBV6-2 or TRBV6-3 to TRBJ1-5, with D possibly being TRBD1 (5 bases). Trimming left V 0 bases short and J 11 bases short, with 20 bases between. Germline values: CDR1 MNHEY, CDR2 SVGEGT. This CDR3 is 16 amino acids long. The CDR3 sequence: CASSYSTASSSWSQHF. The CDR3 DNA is TGTGCCAGCAGTTACTCGACAGCCAGTAGTTCGTGGTCCCAGCATTTT.

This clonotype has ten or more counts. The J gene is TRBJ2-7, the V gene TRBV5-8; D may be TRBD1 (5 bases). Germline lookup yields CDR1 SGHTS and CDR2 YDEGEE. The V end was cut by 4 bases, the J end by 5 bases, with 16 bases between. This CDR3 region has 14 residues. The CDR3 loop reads CASSTDSPTDEQYF. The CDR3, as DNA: TGTGCCAGCAGCACCGACAGTCCTACGGACGAGCAGTACTTC.

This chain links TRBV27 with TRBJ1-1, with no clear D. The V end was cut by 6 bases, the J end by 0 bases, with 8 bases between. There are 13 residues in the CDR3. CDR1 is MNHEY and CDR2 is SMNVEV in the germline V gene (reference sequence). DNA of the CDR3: TGTGCCAGCAGGGCCAGGATGAACACTGAAGCTTTCTTT. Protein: CASRARMNTEAFF.

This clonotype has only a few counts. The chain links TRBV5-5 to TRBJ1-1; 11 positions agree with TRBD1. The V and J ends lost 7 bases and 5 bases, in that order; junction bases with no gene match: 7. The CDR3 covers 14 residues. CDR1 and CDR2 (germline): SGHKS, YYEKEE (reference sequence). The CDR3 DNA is TGTGCCAGCGGCCCCGGGACAGGGGGGACTGAAGCTTTCTTT. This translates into CASGPGTGGTEAFF.

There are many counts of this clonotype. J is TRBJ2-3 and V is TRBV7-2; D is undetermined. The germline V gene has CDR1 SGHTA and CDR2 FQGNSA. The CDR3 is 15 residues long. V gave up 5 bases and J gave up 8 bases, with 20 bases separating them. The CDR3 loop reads CASSPSEPYLSTQYF. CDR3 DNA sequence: TGTGCCAGCAGCCCGTCGGAACCCTATCTCTCTACGCAGTATTTT.